This is a list of T cell receptor beta chains from one sample in a study of PD-L1 blockade in urothelial cancer. The protocol was immunoSEQ multiplex PCR, while the TCRdb copy is restricted to in-frame clones and leaves out a portion. Of roughly 56,000 clones in the sample, over 70% were seen once. The source was PBMCs, collected around atezolizumab (anti-PD-L1) treatment. Receptors were obtained from a man between 70 and 80 years old with urothelial cancer. Both conserved end residues are part of each CDR3. D genes are given only for firm matches. Where a row states a size, it is once, few, many or the class of an expanded clone; other rows omit it.

cdr3_aa,cdr3_nt,j_call,clone_size,d_call,v_call
CASTPEGEQGRGEQFF,TGTGCCAGCACCCCAGAAGGGGAACAGGGTAGAGGTGAGCAGTTCTTC,TRBJ2-1,NA,NA,TRBV21-1
CASSYSRGGEKLFF,TGTGCCAGCAGTTACTCCCGAGGGGGTGAAAAACTGTTTTTT,TRBJ1-4,NA,NA,TRBV6-5
CASSGDIPRQNSPLHF,TGTGCCAGCAGTGGGGACATTCCCCGGCAAAATTCACCCCTCCACTTT,TRBJ1-6,NA,NA,TRBV25-1
CASSLAGTTNEKLFF,TGTGCCAGCAGCTTAGCCGGGACAACAAATGAAAAACTGTTTTTT,TRBJ1-4,few,NA,TRBV7-2
CASSELTGGTGELFF,TGTGCCAGCAGTGAATTGACGGGGGGGACCGGGGAGCTGTTTTTT,TRBJ2-2,NA,TRBD2,TRBV6-1
CASSQGQGLETQYF,TGTGCCAGCAGCCAAGGCCAGGGATTAGAGACCCAGTACTTC,TRBJ2-5,NA,NA,TRBV4-2
CASSFLLEGDYNEQFF,TGTGCCAGCAGTTTTCTCCTAGAGGGGGATTACAATGAGCAGTTCTTC,TRBJ2-1,NA,NA,TRBV28
CASSFLSGIARETQYF,TGTGCCAGCAGTTTTTTGTCAGGGATCGCTAGGGAGACCCAGTACTTC,TRBJ2-5,NA,NA,TRBV28
CASSTTSGGLDTQYF,TGTGCCAGCAGTACAACTAGCGGGGGTCTCGATACGCAGTATTTT,TRBJ2-3,NA,TRBD2,TRBV6-1
CSGKVGGGSTEAFF,TGCAGCGGCAAAGTCGGGGGAGGAAGCACTGAAGCTTTCTTT,TRBJ1-1,NA,NA,TRBV29-1
CASSPHSANEQFF,TGTGCCAGCAGCCCTCATAGCGCAAATGAGCAGTTCTTC,TRBJ2-1,NA,NA,TRBV11-3
CASSPRRGTGIPGELFF,TGTGCCAGCAGCCCACGCCGCGGGACAGGGATTCCCGGGGAGCTGTTTTTT,TRBJ2-2,NA,TRBD1,TRBV7-3
CAWSVGGGTDTQYF,TGTGCCTGGAGTGTAGGGGGGGGCACAGATACGCAGTATTTT,TRBJ2-3,few,NA,TRBV30
CSVEGQGGTYGYTF,TGCAGCGTTGAAGGGCAGGGGGGTACCTATGGCTACACCTTC,TRBJ1-2,NA,TRBD1,TRBV29-1
CASSQELQGFQETQYF,TGTGCCAGCAGCCAAGAATTGCAGGGTTTCCAAGAGACCCAGTACTTC,TRBJ2-5,NA,NA,TRBV14
CASSPGGYEQYF,TGTGCCAGCAGTCCAGGGGGCTACGAGCAGTACTTC,TRBJ2-7,once,TRBD1,TRBV6-6
CASSATGQGHYEQYF,TGTGCCAGCAGTGCGACGGGGCAGGGGCACTACGAGCAGTACTTC,TRBJ2-7,NA,NA,TRBV28
CASSATRETQYF,TGTGCCAGCAGCGCGACGCGGGAGACCCAGTACTTC,TRBJ2-5,NA,NA,TRBV5-4
CASSLPVSYNQPQHF,TGTGCCAGCAGCTTACCCGTTAGTTATAATCAGCCCCAGCATTTT,TRBJ1-5,NA,NA,TRBV7-8
CASSPLTGVTDTQYF,TGTGCCAGCAGCCCGTTGACAGGGGTAACAGATACGCAGTATTTT,TRBJ2-3,NA,TRBD1,TRBV7-3
CAWIKFGKGGGSTDTQYF,TGTGCCTGGATTAAATTTGGAAAAGGGGGAGGGAGCACAGATACGCAGTATTTT,TRBJ2-3,NA,NA,TRBV30
CASSDLGTRGSNEQFF,TGCGCCAGCAGTGATCTAGGGACTAGGGGGTCGAATGAGCAGTTCTTC,TRBJ2-1,few,TRBD2,TRBV10-1
CASSLWGGTDTQYF,TGTGCCAGCAGCTTGTGGGGGGGCACAGATACGCAGTATTTT,TRBJ2-3,NA,NA,TRBV5-8
CASSLAPDRGFSTDTQYF,TGTGCCAGCAGCTTAGCTCCGGACAGGGGGTTTAGCACAGATACGCAGTATTTT,TRBJ2-3,NA,TRBD1,TRBV7-9
CASSLEGRGELNYGYTF,TGTGCCAGCAGCTTAGAAGGCAGGGGGGAACTAAACTATGGCTACACCTTC,TRBJ1-2,NA,TRBD1,TRBV7-9
CASSEDRGSQPQHF,TGTGCCAGCAGTGAGGACAGGGGGAGTCAGCCCCAGCATTTT,TRBJ1-5,NA,TRBD1,TRBV2
CASSLGGGQPQHF,TGTGCCAGCAGCTTAGGGGGCGGTCAGCCCCAGCATTTT,TRBJ1-5,NA,NA,TRBV11-2
CASSPRTGTAANEKLFF,TGTGCCAGCAGTCCAAGGACAGGGACGGCGGCTAATGAAAAACTGTTTTTT,TRBJ1-4,NA,TRBD1,TRBV28
CASSPGLPPYEQYF,TGTGCTAGCAGCCCGGGACTTCCCCCTTACGAGCAGTACTTC,TRBJ2-7,few,NA,TRBV7-7
CASSALAGDNNEQFF,TGTGCCAGCAGCGCCCTAGCGGGAGATAACAATGAGCAGTTCTTC,TRBJ2-1,few,TRBD2,TRBV9
CASSLQGDQPQHF,TGTGCCAGCAGTTTACAGGGAGATCAGCCCCAGCATTTT,TRBJ1-5,NA,NA,TRBV6-6
CASSLMGTSGQETQYF,TGCGCCAGCAGCCTTATGGGGACTAGCGGGCAAGAGACCCAGTACTTC,TRBJ2-5,NA,TRBD2,TRBV4-1
CASSLVGYNEQFF,TGTGCCAGCAGCTTAGTCGGTTACAATGAGCAGTTCTTC,TRBJ2-1,NA,NA,TRBV11-3
CASSFSTGRNEQFF,TGCGCCAGCAGCTTCTCCACGGGGAGGAATGAGCAGTTCTTC,TRBJ2-1,NA,NA,TRBV5-1
CAISEDRATNYGYTF,TGTGCCATCAGTGAGGACAGGGCCACTAACTATGGCTACACCTTC,TRBJ1-2,few,TRBD1,TRBV10-3
CASSLEGADTQYF,TGCGCCAGCAGCTTGGAGGGGGCAGATACGCAGTATTTT,TRBJ2-3,NA,NA,TRBV5-1
CASSPPDSDTDTQYF,TGCGCCAGCAGCCCCCCGGACTCGGACACAGATACGCAGTATTTT,TRBJ2-3,NA,NA,TRBV5-1
CASSLGSGVAGNTIYF,TGTGCCAGCAGCTTGGGATCCGGGGTCGCGGGAAACACCATATATTTT,TRBJ1-3,NA,NA,TRBV5-4
CASSLEQGARRGYTF,TGCGCCAGCAGCTTGGAACAGGGGGCGCGAAGAGGCTACACCTTC,TRBJ1-2,NA,TRBD1,TRBV5-1
CASSRTRNTEAFF,TGTGCCAGCAGCCGAACAAGGAACACTGAAGCTTTCTTT,TRBJ1-1,few,NA,TRBV11-2
CATSFDRLSSGYTF,TGTGCCACCAGCTTCGACAGGTTATCATCCGGCTACACCTTC,TRBJ1-2,NA,NA,TRBV15
CASSPPRQGTSGGPYEQYF,TGTGCCAGCTCACCCCCTCGACAGGGGACTAGCGGGGGCCCCTACGAGCAGTACTTC,TRBJ2-7,NA,TRBD2,TRBV18
CASSGVPGGRQYF,TGTGCCAGCAGTGGGGTCCCTGGGGGGAGGCAGTACTTC,TRBJ2-4,few,NA,TRBV6-4
CATTGANEQYF,TGTGCCACAACGGGAGCGAACGAGCAGTACTTC,TRBJ2-7,NA,NA,TRBV10-3
CASSPAYGYTF,TGTGCCAGCTCACCGGCCTATGGCTACACCTTC,TRBJ1-2,NA,NA,TRBV18
CASSPGTGGLNYGYTF,TGTGCCAGCAGCCCTGGGACAGGGGGCCTTAACTATGGCTACACCTTC,TRBJ1-2,NA,TRBD1,TRBV5-6
CAWSDSPGTDTQYF,TGTGCCTGGAGTGATAGCCCCGGCACAGATACGCAGTATTTT,TRBJ2-3,NA,NA,TRBV30
CASSSPGQWDNEQFF,TGTGCCAGCAGTTCACCGGGACAGTGGGACAATGAGCAGTTCTTC,TRBJ2-1,NA,TRBD1,TRBV28
CASSESGDTQYF,TGTGCCAGCAGTGAATCCGGGGATACGCAGTATTTT,TRBJ2-3,NA,NA,TRBV6-1
CASSFGAGVYEQYF,TGTGCCAGCAGCTTTGGAGCGGGGGTGTACGAGCAGTACTTC,TRBJ2-7,NA,TRBD2,TRBV5-4
CASSLGATLATGELFF,TGCGCCAGCAGCTTGGGGGCGACACTTGCCACCGGGGAGCTGTTTTTT,TRBJ2-2,few,NA,TRBV5-1
CASSRTGTSGSYEQYF,TGTGCCAGCAGCCGGACCGGGACTAGCGGTTCCTACGAGCAGTACTTC,TRBJ2-7,NA,TRBD2,TRBV11-1
CASSLEPGLPLNEQFF,TGCGCCAGCAGCTTAGAACCCGGACTACCCCTCAATGAGCAGTTCTTC,TRBJ2-1,NA,NA,TRBV5-1
CASSLRSGLAGGYQETQYF,TGTGCCAGCAGCTTGAGGTCGGGACTAGCGGGAGGGTACCAAGAGACCCAGTACTTC,TRBJ2-5,NA,TRBD2,TRBV7-2
CASRFRRREVTETQYF,TGTGCAAGTCGCTTCCGGAGGCGGGAGGTCACAGAGACCCAGTACTTC,TRBJ2-5,NA,NA,TRBV12-2
CASSPRTTELFF,TGTGCCAGCAGCCCTAGAACTACCGAGCTGTTTTTT,TRBJ2-2,NA,NA,TRBV7-2
CASSQTQGAEAFF,TGTGCCAGCAGTCAAACCCAGGGGGCTGAAGCTTTCTTT,TRBJ1-1,NA,TRBD1,TRBV6-4